This T cell receptor (beta chain) was retrieved from a study of response to subunit inactivated influenza vaccine. Germline-derived CDR1 and CDR2 are MGHDK and SYGVNS. Trimming left V 8 bases short and J 4 bases short, with 12 bases between. CDR3 length: 13 amino acids. One entry per CDR3 protein results from TCRdb running MiXCR on the RT-PCR reads. The sample carries roughly 570,000 distinct CDR3 sequences, about 15% recorded once. This clonotype occurred many times. This chain joins TRBV25-1 and TRBJ2-1; D is undetermined. The specimen was PBMCs from blood, collected about 11 days after vaccination. This TCR was recovered from a man between 50 and 59 years old who received an inactivated influenza vaccine. CDR3 in amino acids: CASGLGGYNEQFF. CDR3 in DNA: TGTGCCAGCGGATTGGGCGGTTACAATGAGCAGTTCTTC.